This T cell receptor beta chain was retrieved from a study of blood T cell repertoires in COVID-19. Overall study: COVID-19 samples, acute and convalescent, were from the United States, Italy and Spain. PBMCs, B-cell-depleted T cells, or T cells were the source of the cDNA or gDNA that made up the material.

In the study's own analysis: Amplified reference gene primers provided the basis for estimating nucleated cell counts. Clones were read by immunoSEQ multiplex PCR, and TCRdb kept only the in-frame ones, dropping some. Clonal size and the V and J genes are those of that table, whereas D and trimming came from the DNA. The sample has about 210,000 clones; about four fifths are singletons. The sequencing sample was made of PBMCs or T cells enriched from blood (not recorded which). The receptor's source is a woman aged 45 to 65 with acute COVID-19.

As DNA, the CDR3 is TGTGCCACCAGCAGACCGGCTAGCGGGAGAAGCAATGAGCAGTTCTTC. It specifies CATSRPASGRSNEQFF. V gene TRBV15 combines with J gene TRBJ2-1, with 10 bases matching TRBD2. Per the germline V gene, CDR1 is LNHNV and CDR2 is YYDKDF (reference sequence). V was clipped by 2 bases and J by 6 bases; unmatched bases: 7. There are 16 residues in the CDR3.